One T cell receptor (beta chain) is described in this entry. The source of the sample is a study of blood T cell repertoires in COVID-19. Looking at the study overall: Donors in the United States, Italy and Spain gave samples during acute or convalescent COVID-19. T cells, B-cell-depleted T cells, or PBMCs provided the cDNA or gDNA that served as material.

Source study methods: From reference gene primer amplification, estimates of nucleated cell counts were derived. Some clones are missing from TCRdb's copy, which holds only in-frame ones; the method was immunoSEQ multiplex PCR. V and J calls and clone size are as listed in that table; D and trimming were resolved from the DNA. The profile shows 80,000 to 100,000 clones, 70% to 80% of them singletons. The sequence was collected from a human donor in a cohort sampled during active COVID-19. Material for sequencing was peripheral blood.

The CDR3 reads CASRGLSNPSYEQYF. DNA of the CDR3: TGCGCCAGCAGGGGACTCTCAAACCCATCCTACGAGCAGTACTTC. The rearrangement joins TRBV5-1 to TRBJ2-7; weak D call: TRBD2 (6 bases). V was trimmed by 5 bases and J by 1 base, leaving 16 bases between them. The CDR3 has 15 amino acids. Germline values: CDR1 SGHRS, CDR2 YFSETQ.